This TCR beta chain was retrieved from a study of memory CD4+ T cells and cytomegalovirus serostatus. In the study overall: This sample comes from healthy Belgian adults, under 10 CMV seropositive, roughly 22 seronegative.

Study outcomes and limitations: CD4+ memory repertoires contained about two fifths of the 164 reported CMV TCRbeta sequences.

The CDR3 is 14 amino acids. V lost 4 bases and J 4 bases, leaving 14 bases between the germline ends. Per the germline V gene, CDR1 is LNHDA and CDR2 is SQIVND (reference sequence). In the original workflow: After removing out-of-frame reads, approximately 2.2 million distinct TCRbeta sequences remained. Generated by immunoSEQ multiplex PCR, the TCRdb table keeps only in-frame clones and is missing some. D and trimming come from the DNA, and the V and J calls and clone size come from that table. The repertoire has 61,000 or so clones, 80% of them found once; the top ten carry 0.5% to 0.6%. Of note for this clone: Its antigen is currently unknown.

The sort gate was single viable CD3+CD4+CD8-CD45RO+ cells for memory CD4+ T cells. Total CD4+ T cells were enriched by CD4 positive selection. Sample: memory CD4+ T cells from blood. The sequence came from an adult in good health and CMV-seronegative. Some clones in this sample may be carry-over from other donors' samples. The chain couples TRBV19 to TRBJ2-7; D is unclear. In DNA form, the CDR3 reads TGTGCCAGTAGTACCCCCGGGCAGCCTTACGAGCAGTACTTC. Protein sequence: CASSTPGQPYEQYF.